A single TCR beta chain is shown here with its context. At one of its ends the junction is not consistent with the germline gene, which may arise from a read error. These data belong to a study of tumor and adjacent non-tumor tissue in lung cancer. Three rounds of nested PCR, following a modified ARM-PCR protocol, produced the TCRbeta library. TCRdb recomputed calls from the multiplex PCR reads with MiXCR, one row per CDR3 protein. The sample includes 71,000 or so distinct CDR3 sequences, 80% to 85% of them seen just once. The CDR3 is made up of 14 amino acids. Germline V gene lookup returns CDR1 DFQATT and CDR2 SNEGSKA (reference sequence). This sample's RNA came from whole unsorted tissue. Newly diagnosed lung cancer patients had thoracic surgery in China, August–late 2014, without prior chemotherapy.

Material for sequencing was lung tumor tissue. The J gene is TRBJ1-6, the V gene TRBV20-1, with unresolved D. The receptor was isolated from a woman aged 50 to 60 with non-small cell lung cancer. Here the CDR3 reads CTARSCAVDSPLHF. CDR3 bases: TGCACTGCTAGGTCGTGTGCAGTGGATTCACCGCTCCACTTT.